Listed below are T cell receptor beta chains from one sample, sequenced in a study of shared clonotypes between healthy human individuals. The protocol was immunoSEQ multiplex PCR, while the TCRdb copy is restricted to in-frame clones and leaves out a portion. The sample has approximately 98,000 clones; more than 65% are singletons. Input material: memory CD8+ T cells sorted from blood. These receptors were obtained from a young woman in good health. Each CDR3 is given with its conserved first and last residue. The D gene is left open where the match is weak. Clone size is shown for a subset of rows, as once, few, many or a class of expanded clone.

many - TRBJ2-2 TRBV25-1 CASSEGGTGELFF TGTGCCAGCAGTGAAGGGGGCACCGGGGAGCTGTTTTTT
- - TRBJ1-5 TRBV6-1 CASSERAGRQPQHF TGTGCCAGCAGTGAAAGGGCAGGCCGTCAGCCCCAGCATTTT
- - TRBJ2-7 TRBV18 CASSLTPGRESYEQYF TGTGCCAGCTCACTTACCCCGGGACGGGAATCCTACGAGCAGTACTTC
many TRBD2 TRBJ2-3 TRBV9 CASSASGKADTQYF TGTGCCAGCAGCGCGAGCGGGAAGGCAGATACGCAGTATTTT
- TRBD2 TRBJ2-2 TRBV28 CASSFTGGTGELFF TGTGCCAGCAGTTTTACGGGGGGCACCGGGGAGCTGTTTTTT
- - TRBJ2-5 TRBV13 CASSQKGETQYF TGTGCCAGCAGCCAAAAGGGGGAGACCCAGTACTTC
few - TRBJ1-5 TRBV2 CASQPYSNQPQHF TGTGCCAGCCAACCTTATAGCAATCAGCCCCAGCATTTT
few - TRBJ2-1 TRBV5-1 CASSQDGAVSYNEQFF TGCGCCAGCAGCCAGGACGGGGCTGTTTCCTACAATGAGCAGTTCTTC
few - TRBJ1-2 TRBV28 CAIFPGSTGGYTF TGTGCCATCTTCCCGGGATCAACGGGAGGCTACACCTTC
- - TRBJ1-3 TRBV10-2 CASSYAISTLRAYGNTIYF TGCGCCAGCAGTTATGCTATTTCGACTCTGAGGGCGTATGGAAACACCATATATTTT
- - TRBJ1-1 TRBV4-1 CASSQDISWGYTEAFF TGCGCCAGCAGCCAAGATATAAGTTGGGGGTACACTGAAGCTTTCTTT
few - TRBJ2-5 TRBV30 CAWSPGKETQYF TGTGCCTGGAGTCCAGGGAAAGAGACCCAGTACTTC
- TRBD2 TRBJ2-7 TRBV2 CASIREGPHEQYF TGTGCCAGCATCCGGGAGGGGCCCCACGAGCAGTACTTC
few TRBD1 TRBJ1-3 TRBV28 CASSTPTGGVFGNTIYF TGTGCCAGCAGTACCCCGACAGGGGGCGTTTTTGGAAACACCATATATTTT
- TRBD2 TRBJ2-7 TRBV5-4 CASSLNAAGGNEQYF TGTGCCAGCAGCTTAAACGCTGCGGGAGGTAACGAGCAGTACTTC
- - TRBJ1-2 TRBV28 CASSPISGGNYGYTF TGTGCCAGCAGTCCCATTTCTGGCGGTAACTATGGCTACACCTTC
- - TRBJ2-7 TRBV1 CTSSQETYEQYF TGCACCAGCAGCCAAGAAACCTACGAGCAGTACTTC
once TRBD2 TRBJ2-1 TRBV19 CASSMTSGNTYNEQFF TGTGCCAGTAGTATGACTAGCGGGAATACGTACAATGAGCAGTTCTTC
- - TRBJ1-5 TRBV5-5 CASSLESGAQPQHF TGTGCCAGCAGCTTGGAATCGGGGGCCCAGCCCCAGCATTTT
- TRBD2 TRBJ2-3 TRBV19 CASSPGLALFADTQYF TGTGCCAGTAGTCCCGGACTAGCTCTATTCGCAGATACGCAGTATTTT
- TRBD1 TRBJ1-1 TRBV27 CASSPRDRVNTEAFF TGTGCCAGCAGTCCAAGGGACAGGGTTAACACTGAAGCTTTCTTT
few TRBD1 TRBJ1-4 TRBV25-1 CASSEQGQGPGEKLFF TGTGCCAGCAGTGAACAAGGACAGGGCCCAGGTGAAAAACTGTTTTTT
few - TRBJ1-2 TRBV6-6 CASSSASNYGYTF TGTGCCAGCAGCTCGGCCAGCAACTATGGCTACACCTTC
- - TRBJ1-5 TRBV27 CASSPTKAGQPQHF TGTGCCAGCAGTCCCACCAAGGCGGGTCAGCCCCAGCATTTT
medium-sized TRBD2 TRBJ2-7 TRBV5-6 CASSFGDYRGEQYF TGTGCCAGCAGCTTCGGGGACTATAGGGGCGAGCAGTACTTC
- - TRBJ2-7 TRBV27 CASSLLKGYEQYF TGTGCCAGCAGTTTATTAAAGGGGTACGAGCAGTACTTC
- TRBD1 TRBJ1-1 TRBV5-1 CASSLAGTGGYTEAFF TGCGCCAGCAGCTTAGCCGGGACAGGGGGTTACACTGAAGCTTTCTTT
- TRBD1 TRBJ2-1 TRBV29-1 CSGRTGNEQFF TGCAGCGGAAGGACAGGTAATGAGCAGTTCTTC
- - TRBJ2-7 TRBV2 CASRDTEPYEQYF TGTGCCAGCAGGGACACTGAGCCCTACGAGCAGTACTTC
many TRBD1 TRBJ2-7 TRBV20-1 CSATGPGEQYF TGCAGTGCGACAGGGCCGGGCGAGCAGTACTTC
few TRBD2 TRBJ2-7 TRBV13 CASSLVAGAMGEQYF TGTGCCAGCAGCTTAGTAGCGGGAGCTATGGGCGAGCAGTACTTC
- - TRBJ2-5 TRBV7-9 CASSPRETRTQYF TGTGCCAGCAGCCCAAGGGAGACCCGGACCCAGTACTTC
few - TRBJ2-5 TRBV5-4 CASSLVSQQETQYF TGTGCCAGCAGCTTGGTTAGCCAGCAAGAGACCCAGTACTTC
few TRBD1 TRBJ2-1 TRBV5-1 CASSYGPGQGGEQFF TGCGCCAGCAGCTACGGACCGGGACAGGGGGGTGAGCAGTTCTTC
- - TRBJ2-3 TRBV6-6 CASSYSRPSTDTQYF TGTGCCAGCAGTTACTCTCGGCCGAGCACAGATACGCAGTATTTT
few - TRBJ1-6 TRBV28 CASSPLSRENSPLHF TGTGCCAGCAGTCCCCTCAGCAGGGAGAATTCACCCCTCCACTTT
- - TRBJ2-3 TRBV19 CATRRGKAVATRTDTQYF TGTGCCACTCGGCGAGGGAAAGCGGTAGCTACTAGGACAGATACGCAGTATTTT
- - TRBJ1-1 TRBV7-9 CASNPPLGNTEAFF TGTGCCAGCAACCCTCCTTTAGGGAACACTGAAGCTTTCTTT
- TRBD2 TRBJ2-5 TRBV28 CASSQTSGGKETQYF TGTGCCAGCAGTCAAACTAGCGGGGGAAAAGAGACCCAGTACTTC
- TRBD2 TRBJ2-2 TRBV6-1 CASSELAGGPEELFF TGTGCCAGCAGTGAACTAGCGGGAGGGCCCGAGGAGCTGTTTTTT
- - TRBJ2-7 TRBV11-2 CASSLVDVEEQYF TGTGCCAGCAGCTTAGTTGACGTAGAGGAGCAGTACTTC
- - TRBJ1-1 TRBV5-1 CASGKGNTEAFF TGCGCCAGCGGGAAGGGGAACACTGAAGCTTTCTTT